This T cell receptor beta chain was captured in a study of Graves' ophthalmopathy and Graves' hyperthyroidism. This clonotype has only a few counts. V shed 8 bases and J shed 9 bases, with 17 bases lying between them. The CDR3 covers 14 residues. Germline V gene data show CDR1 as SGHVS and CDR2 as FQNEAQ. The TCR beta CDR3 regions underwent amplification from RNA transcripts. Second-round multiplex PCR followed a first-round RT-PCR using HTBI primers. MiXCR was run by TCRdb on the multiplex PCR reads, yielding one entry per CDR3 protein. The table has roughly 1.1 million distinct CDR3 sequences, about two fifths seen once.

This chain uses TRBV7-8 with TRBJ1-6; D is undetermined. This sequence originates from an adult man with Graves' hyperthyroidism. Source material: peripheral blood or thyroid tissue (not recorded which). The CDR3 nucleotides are TGTGCCAGCTCACCGATTGCCGAGGCTTCACCCCTCCACTTT. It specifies CASSPIAEASPLHF.